A single TCR beta chain is shown here with its context. Antigen specificity is unknown. The assay was immunoSEQ multiplex PCR, and TCRdb's table has in-frame clones only and misses some. The repertoire holds 800,000 or so clones, with 90% to 97% as singletons. The entry originates in a study of shared clonotypes between healthy human individuals. Study context: Samples came from a couple of female and three male donors aged 18 to 49. Each donor's CD4 naive and CD4 memory cells filled three plates apiece, CD8 naive two, and CD8 memory one.

Study-level findings and limits: Large sequencing depth failed to make sorted-subset sequencing complete, rarefaction showed.

Positively selected for CCR7, the CD45RO-negative cells used as naive CD8 cells excluded terminally differentiated effector memory CD45RA+ cells. The V segment lost 0 bases and the J segment 6 bases; nucleotides outside the gene matches: 3. The CDR3 consists of 15 residues. The germline V gene encodes CDR1 SGHTS and CDR2 YDEGEE. The sequenced material came from naive CD8+ T cells sorted from blood. The source is a man aged 25-40 years in good health. The chain recombines TRBV5-8 with TRBJ2-1; 10 bases are shared with TRBD1. The CDR3 DNA follows: TGTGCCAGCAGCTTGGGGGACAGGGGATCCAATGAGCAGTTCTTC. Protein: CASSLGDRGSNEQFF.